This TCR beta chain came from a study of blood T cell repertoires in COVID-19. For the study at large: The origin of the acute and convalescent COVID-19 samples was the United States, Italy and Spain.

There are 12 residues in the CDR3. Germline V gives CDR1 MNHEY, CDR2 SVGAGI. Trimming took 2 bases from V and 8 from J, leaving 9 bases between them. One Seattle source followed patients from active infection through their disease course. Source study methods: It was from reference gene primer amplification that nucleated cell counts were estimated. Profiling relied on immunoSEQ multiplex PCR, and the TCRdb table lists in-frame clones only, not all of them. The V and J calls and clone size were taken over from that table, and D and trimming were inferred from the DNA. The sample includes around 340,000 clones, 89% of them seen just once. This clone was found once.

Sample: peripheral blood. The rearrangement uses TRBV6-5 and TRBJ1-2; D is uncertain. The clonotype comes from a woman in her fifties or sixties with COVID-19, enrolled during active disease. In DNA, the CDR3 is TGTGCCAGCAGTTACGAGGGAGGAGGCTACACCTTC. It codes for CASSYEGGGYTF.